The present T cell receptor beta chain was sequenced within a study of T cells in Graves' hyperthyroidism and ophthalmopathy. This clonotype was seen repeatedly, ten times or more. The antigen is undetermined. Study-wide results and limits: Stable hyperthyroidism and ophthalmopathy were separated using 13 V-J signatures. Onset of ophthalmopathy came a median approximately 6.8 months after the model predicted it.

Authors of the study amplified TCR beta CDR3 regions from RNA transcripts. With the HTBI primer set, the TCR CDR3 went through a first round of RT-PCR. In TCRdb, the multiplex PCR reads were re-called with MiXCR into one record per CDR3 protein. The sample comprises 200,000 to 250,000 distinct CDR3 sequences, 15% to 20% of which are singletons, and around 30% rests with the top ten. After removal of 1 base from V and 3 bases from J, the junction contained 4 bases not matched to a gene. The CDR3 is 15 amino acids. The germline gives CDR1 LGHDT, CDR2 YNNKEL (reference sequence). The TCR was taken from a woman aged 18-35 years with Graves' ophthalmopathy. The source material was blood. This rearrangement joins TRBV3-1 to TRBJ2-7; 9 nucleotides agree with TRBD2. The CDR3 here is CASSQGAGGLYEQYF. The CDR3, as DNA: TGTGCCAGCAGCCAAGGGGCGGGGGGGCTCTACGAGCAGTACTTC.